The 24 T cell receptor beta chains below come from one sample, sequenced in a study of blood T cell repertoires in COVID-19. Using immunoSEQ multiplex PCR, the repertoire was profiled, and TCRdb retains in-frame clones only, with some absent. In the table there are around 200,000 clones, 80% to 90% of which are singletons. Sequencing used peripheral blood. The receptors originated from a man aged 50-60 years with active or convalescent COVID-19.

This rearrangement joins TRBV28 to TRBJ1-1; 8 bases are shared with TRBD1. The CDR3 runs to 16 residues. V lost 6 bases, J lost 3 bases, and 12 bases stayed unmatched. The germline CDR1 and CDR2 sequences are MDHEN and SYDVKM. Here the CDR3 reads CASRYDRGYGDTEAFF. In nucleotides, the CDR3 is TGTGCCAGCAGGTACGACAGGGGCTATGGGGACACTGAAGCTTTCTTT. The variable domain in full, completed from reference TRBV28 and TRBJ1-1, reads DVKVTQSSRYLVKRTGEKVFLECVQDMDHENMFWYRQDPGLGLRLIYFSYDVKMKEKGDIPEGYSVSREKKERFSLILESASTNQTSMYLCASRYDRGYGDTEAFFGQGTRLTVV.

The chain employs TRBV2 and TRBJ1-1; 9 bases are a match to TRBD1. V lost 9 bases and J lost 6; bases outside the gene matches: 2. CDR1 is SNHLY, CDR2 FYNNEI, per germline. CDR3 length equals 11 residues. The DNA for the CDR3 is TGTGCCAGACAGGGGGCAGCTGAAGCTTTCTTT. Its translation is CARQGAAEAFF.

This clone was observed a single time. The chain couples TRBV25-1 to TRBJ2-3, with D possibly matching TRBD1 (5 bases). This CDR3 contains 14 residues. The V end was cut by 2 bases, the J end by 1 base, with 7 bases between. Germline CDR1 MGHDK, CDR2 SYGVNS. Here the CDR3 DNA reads TGTGCCAGCAGTGAAGGGGCAGGCACAGATACGCAGTATTTT. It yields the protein CASSEGAGTDTQYF.

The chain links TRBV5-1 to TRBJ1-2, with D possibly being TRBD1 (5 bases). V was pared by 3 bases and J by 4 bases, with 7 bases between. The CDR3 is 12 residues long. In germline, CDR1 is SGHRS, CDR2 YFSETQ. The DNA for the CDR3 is TGCGCCAGCAGCTCCGACAGCTATGGCTACACCTTC. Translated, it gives CASSSDSYGYTF.

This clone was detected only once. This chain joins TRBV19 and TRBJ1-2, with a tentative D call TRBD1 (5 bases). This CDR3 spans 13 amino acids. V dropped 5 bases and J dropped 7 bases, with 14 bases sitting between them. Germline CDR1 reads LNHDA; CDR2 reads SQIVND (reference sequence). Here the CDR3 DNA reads TGTGCCAGTAGTTCTGGGGCGCGGTCTGGCTACACCTTC. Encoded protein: CASSSGARSGYTF.

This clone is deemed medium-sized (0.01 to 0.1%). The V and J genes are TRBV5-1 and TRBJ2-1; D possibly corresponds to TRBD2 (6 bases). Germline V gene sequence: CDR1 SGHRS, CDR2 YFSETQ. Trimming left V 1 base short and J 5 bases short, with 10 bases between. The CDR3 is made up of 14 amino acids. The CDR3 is CASSLRENDNEQFF. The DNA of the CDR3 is TGCGCCAGCAGCTTGCGGGAGAACGACAATGAGCAGTTCTTC.

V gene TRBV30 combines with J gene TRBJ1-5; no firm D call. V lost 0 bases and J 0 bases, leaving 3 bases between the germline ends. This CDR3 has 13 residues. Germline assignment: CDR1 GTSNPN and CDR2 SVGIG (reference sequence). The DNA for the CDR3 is TGTGCCTGGAGTGTCCATAGCAATCAGCCCCAGCATTTT. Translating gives CAWSVHSNQPQHF.

This CDR3 is CAVEGSVLVTYGYTF. As DNA, the CDR3 is TGTGCCGTGGAGGGGTCGGTTCTCGTAACCTATGGCTACACCTTC. The V and J genes are TRBV30 and TRBJ1-2, with D perhaps TRBD1 (5 bases). The V and J ends lost 8 bases and 4 bases respectively, with 23 bases between them. Germline CDR1 GTSNPN, CDR2 SVGIG (reference sequence). The CDR3 runs to 15 residues.

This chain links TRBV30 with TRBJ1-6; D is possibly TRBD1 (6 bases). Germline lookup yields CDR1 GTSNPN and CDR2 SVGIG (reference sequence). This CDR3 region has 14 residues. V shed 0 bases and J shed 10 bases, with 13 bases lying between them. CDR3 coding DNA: TGTGCCTGGAGTGTGGCAGGGAGGGGGTCACCCCTCCACTTT. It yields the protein CAWSVAGRGSPLHF.

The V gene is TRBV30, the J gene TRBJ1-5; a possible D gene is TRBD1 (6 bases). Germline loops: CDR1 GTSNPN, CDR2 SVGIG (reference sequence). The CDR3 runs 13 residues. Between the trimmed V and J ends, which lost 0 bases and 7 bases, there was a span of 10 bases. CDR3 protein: CAWSVSGGQPQHF. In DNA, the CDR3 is TGTGCCTGGAGTGTTTCGGGGGGCCAGCCCCAGCATTTT.

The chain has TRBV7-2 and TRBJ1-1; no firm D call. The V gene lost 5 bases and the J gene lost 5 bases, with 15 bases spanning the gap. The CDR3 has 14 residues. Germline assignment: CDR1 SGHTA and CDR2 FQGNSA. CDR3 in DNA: TGTGCCAGCAGCCCGGCGAGGGCGCGGACTGAAGCTTTCTTT. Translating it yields CASSPARARTEAFF.

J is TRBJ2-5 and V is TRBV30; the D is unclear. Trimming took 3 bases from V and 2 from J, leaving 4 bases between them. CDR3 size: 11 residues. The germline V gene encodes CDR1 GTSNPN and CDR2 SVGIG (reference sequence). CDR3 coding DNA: TGTGCCTGGAGGCAGCAAGAGACCCAGTACTTC. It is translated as CAWRQQETQYF.

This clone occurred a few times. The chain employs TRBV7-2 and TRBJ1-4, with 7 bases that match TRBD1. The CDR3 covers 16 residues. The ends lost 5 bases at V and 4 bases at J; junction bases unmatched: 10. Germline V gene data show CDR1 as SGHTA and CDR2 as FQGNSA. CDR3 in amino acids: CASSPTYRGGNEKLFF. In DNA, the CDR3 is TGTGCCAGCAGCCCCACCTACAGGGGTGGTAATGAAAAACTGTTTTTT.

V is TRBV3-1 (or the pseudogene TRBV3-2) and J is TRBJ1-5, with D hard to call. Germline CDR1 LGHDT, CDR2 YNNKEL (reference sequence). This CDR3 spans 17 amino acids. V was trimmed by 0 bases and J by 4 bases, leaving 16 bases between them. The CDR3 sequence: CASSQDLTGEGNQPQHF. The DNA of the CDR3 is TGTGCCAGCAGCCAAGATCTCACCGGGGAAGGAAATCAGCCCCAGCATTTT.

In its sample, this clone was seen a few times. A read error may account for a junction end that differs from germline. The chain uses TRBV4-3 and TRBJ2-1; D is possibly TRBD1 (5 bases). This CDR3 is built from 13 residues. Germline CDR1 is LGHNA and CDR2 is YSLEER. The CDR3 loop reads CASSQDSYNEQFF. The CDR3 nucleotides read TGCGCCAGCAGTCAAGACAGCTACAATGAGCAGTTCTTC.

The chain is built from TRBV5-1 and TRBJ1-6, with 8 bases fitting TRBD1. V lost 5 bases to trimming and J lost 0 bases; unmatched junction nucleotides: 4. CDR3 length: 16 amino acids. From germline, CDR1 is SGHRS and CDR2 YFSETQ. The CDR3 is CASRQGASSYNSPLHF. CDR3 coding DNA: TGCGCCAGCAGGCAGGGGGCGAGCTCCTATAATTCACCCCTCCACTTT.

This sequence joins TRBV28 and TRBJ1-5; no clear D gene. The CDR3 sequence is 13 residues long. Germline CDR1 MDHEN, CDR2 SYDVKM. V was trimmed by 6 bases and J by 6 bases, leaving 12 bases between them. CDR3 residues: CASRSLPGQPQHF. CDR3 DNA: TGTGCCAGCAGGTCTCTACCCGGTCAGCCCCAGCATTTT.

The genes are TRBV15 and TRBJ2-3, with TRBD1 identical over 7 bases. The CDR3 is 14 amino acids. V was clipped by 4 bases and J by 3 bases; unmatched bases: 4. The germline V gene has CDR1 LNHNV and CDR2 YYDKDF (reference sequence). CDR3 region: CATSIGRGTDTQYF. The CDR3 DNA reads TGTGCCACCAGCATAGGCAGGGGGACAGATACGCAGTATTTT.

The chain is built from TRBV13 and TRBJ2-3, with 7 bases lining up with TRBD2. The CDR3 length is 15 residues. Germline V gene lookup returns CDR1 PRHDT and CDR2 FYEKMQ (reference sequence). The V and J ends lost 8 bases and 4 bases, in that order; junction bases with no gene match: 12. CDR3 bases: TGTGCCAGCGGTAAGATCGGCGGGAGCGCAGATACGCAGTATTTT. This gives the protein CASGKIGGSADTQYF.

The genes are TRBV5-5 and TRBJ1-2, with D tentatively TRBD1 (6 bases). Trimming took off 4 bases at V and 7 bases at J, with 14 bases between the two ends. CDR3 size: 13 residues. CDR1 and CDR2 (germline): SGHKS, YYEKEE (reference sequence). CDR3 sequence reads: CASSLGTGSGYTF. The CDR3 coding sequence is TGTGCCAGCAGCCTTGGCACAGGGAGTGGCTACACCTTC.

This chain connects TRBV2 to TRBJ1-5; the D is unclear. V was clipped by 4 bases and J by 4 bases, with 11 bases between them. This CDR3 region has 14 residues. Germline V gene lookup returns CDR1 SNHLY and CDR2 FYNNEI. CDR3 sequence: CASSAVPGNQPQHF. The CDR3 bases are TGTGCCAGCAGTGCCGTGCCGGGGAATCAGCCCCAGCATTTT.

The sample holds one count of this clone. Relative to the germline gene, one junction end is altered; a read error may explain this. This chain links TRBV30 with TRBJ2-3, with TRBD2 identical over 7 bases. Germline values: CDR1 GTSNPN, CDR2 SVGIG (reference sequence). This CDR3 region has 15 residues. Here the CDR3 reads CAISYPGGSTDTQYF. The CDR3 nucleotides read TGTGCCATTTCCTACCCGGGGGGAAGCACGGATACGCAGTATTTT.

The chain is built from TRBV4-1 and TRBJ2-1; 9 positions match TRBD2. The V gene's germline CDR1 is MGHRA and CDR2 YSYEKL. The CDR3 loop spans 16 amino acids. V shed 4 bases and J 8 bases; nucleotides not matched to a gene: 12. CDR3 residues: CASSRALAGSADEQFF. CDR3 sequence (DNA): TGCGCCAGCAGCCGAGCGCTAGCGGGGAGCGCGGATGAGCAGTTCTTC.

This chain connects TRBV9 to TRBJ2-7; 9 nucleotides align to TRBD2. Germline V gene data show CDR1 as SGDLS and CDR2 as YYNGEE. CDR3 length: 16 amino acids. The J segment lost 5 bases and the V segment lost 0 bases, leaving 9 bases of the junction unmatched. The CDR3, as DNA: TGTGCCAGCAGCGTAGGGGGAGCGGGAGGAATCCACGAGCAGTACTTC. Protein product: CASSVGGAGGIHEQYF.